This TCR beta chain was obtained from a study of blood T cells in healthy people across ages. Study results and caveats: PBMC samples, being unsorted, prevented any conclusive comparison of naive and antigen-experienced cells.

This clonotype has just a few counts. Its antigen is unknown. This CDR3 region has 16 residues. Between the trimmed V and J ends, which lost 4 bases and 1 base, there was a span of 14 bases. The germline CDR1 and CDR2 sequences are SEHNR and FQNEAQ (reference sequence). A second PCR, run for roughly 7 to 11 cycles, used a sample-barcoded 5' primer plus a J-beta primer mix. TCRdb used MiXCR to reprocess the 5' RACE reads, holding one entry per CDR3 protein. The table shows fewer than 650,000 distinct CDR3 sequences, with about 29% occurring only once. These data are also associated with another study on T cells of mothers and their children. Turning to that study: Unrelated pairs and related pairs have their TCR recombination output shaped similarly by thymic selection.

The TCR was taken from a boy aged 2 to 9 in good health. The sample was blood. This chain connects TRBV7-9 to TRBJ2-4; TRBD2 is a possible D gene (6 bases). CDR3 DNA: TGTGCCAGCAGCTCCTCAAGTGGGAGGGCCAAAAACATTCAGTACTTC. Amino acids: CASSSSSGRAKNIQYF.